This passage covers 30 T cell receptor beta chains from one sample sequenced in a study of graft-versus-host responses after intestinal transplantation. Libraries were prepared by immunoSEQ multiplex PCR; TCRdb keeps only in-frame clonotypes and omits some of them. The table records about 8,000 clones, roughly 70% of them present only once. From the graft tissue, intraepithelial and lamina propria lymphocytes were released through processing. Source: ileum tissue, taken nearly 500 days after intestinal transplant. These receptor sequences come from a human patient who received an intestinal transplant, so some T cells may come from the graft donor.

The chain carries TRBV27 and TRBJ2-1, with 9 positions matching TRBD1. Germline CDR1 reads MNHEY; CDR2 reads SMNVEV (reference sequence). The CDR3 is made up of 15 amino acids. With V trimmed by 6 bases and J by 6 bases, 9 bases remained unmatched. The CDR3 loop reads CASSPDRGYVNEQFF. The CDR3 bases are TGTGCCAGCAGCCCGGACAGGGGTTATGTCAATGAGCAGTTCTTC.

This chain links TRBV6-4 with TRBJ2-1, with 7 nucleotides matching TRBD2. Trimming cost V 3 bases and J 0 bases; bases outside gene matches: 2. Germline CDR1 and CDR2: MRHNA and SNTAGT. The CDR3 contains 15 residues. The CDR3 DNA follows: TGTGCCAGCAGTGAAGGCGGGAGCTCCTACAATGAGCAGTTCTTC. Encoded protein: CASSEGGSSYNEQFF.

This clone is medium-sized in the sample. The chain is built from TRBV29-1 and TRBJ2-7; no clear D gene. The CDR3 sequence is 13 residues long. Trimming removed 0 bases from V and 5 bases from J, with 11 bases in between. Germline CDR1 SQVTM, CDR2 ANQGSEA. The DNA of the CDR3 is TGCAGCGTTGAAGATGTTAAGGCCCACGAGCAGTACTTC. The encoded protein is CSVEDVKAHEQYF.

This clone has more than one count but fewer than ten. This chain joins TRBV6-5 and TRBJ1-5; 9 nucleotides match TRBD1. Germline V lookup: CDR1 MNHEY, CDR2 SVGAGI. Trimming cost V 3 bases and J 2 bases; bases outside gene matches: 5. This CDR3 has 16 residues. The CDR3 loop reads CASSYRGDRGNQPQHF. In DNA, the CDR3 is TGTGCCAGCAGTTATCGTGGGGACAGGGGCAATCAGCCCCAGCATTTT.

V usage is TRBV7-9 and J usage is TRBJ2-1, with 15 bases identical to TRBD2. Germline assignment: CDR1 SEHNR and CDR2 FQNEAQ (reference sequence). The V and J ends lost 1 base and 1 base, in that order; junction bases with no gene match: 5. The CDR3 has 19 amino acids. The CDR3 loop reads CASSLDGTSGRYSYNEQFF. CDR3 coding DNA: TGTGCCAGCAGCTTAGATGGGACTAGCGGGAGGTATTCCTACAATGAGCAGTTCTTC.

The V and J genes are TRBV6-1 and TRBJ1-2, with D unclear. CDR1 and CDR2 (germline): MNHNS, SASEGT. CDR3 length: 15 amino acids. Between the trimmed V and J ends, which lost 7 bases and 2 bases, there was a span of 17 bases. CDR3 bases: TGTGCCAGCACCCCTGGCCATACAGTAAACTATGGCTACACCTTC. Translated, it gives CASTPGHTVNYGYTF.

The chain joins TRBV6-5 to TRBJ2-2; TRBD2 is a possible D gene (6 bases). Germline V gene data show CDR1 as MNHEY and CDR2 as SVGAGI. V gave up 4 bases and J gave up 8 bases, with 14 bases separating them. This CDR3 is 14 amino acids long. CDR3 region: CASSWGTPVGELFF. The CDR3 DNA reads TGTGCCAGCAGTTGGGGGACTCCCGTAGGGGAGCTGTTTTTT.

The chain couples TRBV18 to TRBJ2-7; the D is unclear. Germline lookup yields CDR1 KGHSH and CDR2 LQKENI. The CDR3 has 14 residues. V was pared by 2 bases and J by 4 bases, with 12 bases between. CDR3 sequence (DNA): TGTGCCAGCTCACCAGGCTTTATCGAATACGAGCAGTACTTC. It is translated as CASSPGFIEYEQYF.

The chain couples TRBV29-1 to TRBJ2-3; D not resolved. CDR1 is SQVTM, CDR2 ANQGSEA, per germline. V was trimmed by 1 base and J by 2 bases, leaving 7 bases between them. This CDR3 is 13 amino acids long. CDR3 coding DNA: TGCAGCGTTGAAGGAGTGAACACAGATACGCAGTATTTT. It encodes CSVEGVNTDTQYF.

This clone was counted once. V and J are TRBV5-1 and TRBJ2-7, with D perhaps matching TRBD1 (5 bases). Trimming cost V 0 bases and J 2 bases, with 9 bases left between them. Germline V CDR1 and CDR2: SGHRS, YFSETQ. This CDR3 is built from 14 residues. The CDR3 coding sequence is TGCGCCAGCAGCTTGGGTTGGACAACCTACGAGCAGTACTTC. Its translation is CASSLGWTTYEQYF.

CDR3 sequence reads: CASSPEDSYNEQFF. The CDR3 DNA reads TGTGCCAGCAGCCCCGAGGACAGCTACAATGAGCAGTTCTTC. The chain has TRBV5-4 and TRBJ2-1; TRBD1 might be the D (6 bases). Trimming took 4 bases from V and 3 from J, leaving 11 bases between them. The CDR3 loop spans 14 amino acids. Looked up from germline, CDR1 is SGHNT and CDR2 is YYREEE (reference sequence).

The CDR3 region has the DNA TGTGCCAGCAGTGAAGACGGGACAGGGAGTGGCTACACCTTC. This gives the protein CASSEDGTGSGYTF. The chain has TRBV2 and TRBJ1-2; 9 nucleotides match TRBD1. Trimming removed 1 base from V and 7 bases from J; junction bases left unmatched: 4. Germline lookup yields CDR1 SNHLY and CDR2 FYNNEI. The CDR3 spans 14 residues.

The chain recombines TRBV6-4 with TRBJ2-7, with D possibly being TRBD1 or TRBD2 (5 bases each). Germline V CDR1 and CDR2: MRHNA, SNTAGT. V was clipped by 5 bases and J by 3 bases, with 17 bases between them. The CDR3 spans 15 residues. The DNA for the CDR3 is TGTGCCAGCAGTTCGGCCTACGGGGCTCTCTACGAGCAGTACTTC. Translating it yields CASSSAYGALYEQYF.

This clone was seen a handful of times. The rearrangement uses TRBV30 and TRBJ1-2; the match to TRBD1 covers 10 bases. This CDR3 is 13 amino acids long. Trimming took 8 bases from V and 7 from J; bases not matched to a gene: 10. The germline V gene has CDR1 GTSNPN and CDR2 SVGIG (reference sequence). CDR3 DNA: TGTGCCGGCCCGGGACAGGGGCTCTCTGGCTACACCTTC. The encoded protein is CAGPGQGLSGYTF.

The chain recombines TRBV7-8 with TRBJ1-2, with a weak D call TRBD1 (5 bases). Germline CDR1 is SGHVS and CDR2 is FQNEAQ. The CDR3 sequence is 16 residues long. Deletions cut 1 base from V and 6 bases from J, with 18 bases between. The CDR3 DNA reads as TGTGCCAGCAGCTTAGGTGGCGGACACCTACGGAATGGCTACACCTTC. Its translation: CASSLGGGHLRNGYTF. The full variable domain, rest sourced from reference TRBV7-8 and TRBJ1-2, is GAGVSQSPRYKVAKRGQDVALRCDPISGHVSLFWYQQALGQGPEFLTYFQNEAQLDKSGLPSDRFFAERPEGSVSTLKIQRTQQEDSAVYLCASSLGGGHLRNGYTFGSGTRLTVV.

This chain links TRBV4-1 with TRBJ2-3; D remains unclear. V was trimmed by 0 bases and J by 1 base, leaving 8 bases between them. The CDR3 contains 15 residues. Germline CDR1 MGHRA, CDR2 YSYEKL. This chain's CDR3 is CASSQDDRGTDTQYF. The CDR3 DNA reads as TGCGCCAGCAGCCAAGATGATAGGGGCACAGATACGCAGTATTTT.

The chain recombines TRBV6-6 with TRBJ2-4, with 10 bases lining up with TRBD2. This CDR3 has 16 residues. V gave up 5 bases and J gave up 0 bases; unmatched junction bases: 4. The germline gives CDR1 MNHNY, CDR2 SVGAGI (reference sequence). The CDR3 DNA reads TGTGCCAGCAGTCCCAGCGGGAGGGTAGCCAAAAACATTCAGTACTTC. Translating gives CASSPSGRVAKNIQYF.

The chain employs TRBV6-4 and TRBJ2-2; 10 bases fit TRBD1. In germline, CDR1 is MRHNA, CDR2 SNTAGT. After removal of 4 bases from V and 3 bases from J, the junction contained 2 bases not matched to a gene. CDR3 length: 15 residues. The CDR3 bases are TGTGCCAGCAGTGCTGGGACAGGGGACACCGGGGAGCTGTTTTTT. Its translation is CASSAGTGDTGELFF.

The rearrangement uses TRBV5-1 and TRBJ1-1, with a tentative D call TRBD1 (5 bases). Germline CDR1 is SGHRS and CDR2 is YFSETQ. V gave up 1 base and J gave up 0 bases, with 13 bases separating them. CDR3 size: 16 residues. This CDR3 reads CASSLPDRGLNTEAFF. The CDR3 region has the DNA TGCGCCAGCAGCTTGCCCGACCGGGGCCTGAACACTGAAGCTTTCTTT.

The CDR3 loop reads CASSGTGGADTQYF. In DNA form, the CDR3 reads TGTGCCAGCAGTGGGACAGGGGGCGCAGATACGCAGTATTTT. The V and J genes are TRBV6-1 and TRBJ2-3, with TRBD1 matching over 11 bases. Losses at the gene ends were 4 bases for V and 4 bases for J; bases not matched to a gene: 1. Germline values: CDR1 MNHNS, CDR2 SASEGT. This CDR3 has 14 residues.

The rearrangement uses TRBV28 and TRBJ1-6; D gene unclear. Germline V gene lookup returns CDR1 MDHEN and CDR2 SYDVKM. The CDR3 length is 16 residues. V was pared by 3 bases and J by 0 bases, with 9 bases between. CDR3: CASSFDSSSYNSPLHF. The CDR3, as DNA: TGTGCCAGCAGTTTTGACTCGAGCTCCTATAATTCACCCCTCCACTTT.

V usage is TRBV4-2 and J usage is TRBJ2-2; D perhaps matches TRBD2 (5 bases). This CDR3 comprises 16 residues. Germline V gene sequence: CDR1 LGHNA, CDR2 YNFKEQ. Between the trimmed V and J ends, which lost 0 bases and 3 bases, there was a span of 11 bases. In nucleotides, the CDR3 is TGTGCCAGCAGCCAAGATCTCGGGGAGTACACCGGGGAGCTGTTTTTT. Translating gives CASSQDLGEYTGELFF.

Only a few counts were recorded for this clone. The chain couples TRBV25-1 to TRBJ1-6, with TRBD1 as a possible D gene (6 bases). This CDR3 has 12 amino acids. Deletions cut 10 bases from V and 8 bases from J, with 12 bases between. Germline V gives CDR1 MGHDK, CDR2 SYGVNS. CDR3 bases: TGTGCCAAACAGGGTAAGGATTCACCCCTCCACTTT. It specifies CAKQGKDSPLHF.

About this clone itself: Other nucleotide sequences from this sample produce the same CDR3. The J gene is TRBJ2-7, the V gene TRBV29-1, with D hard to call. With 6 bases removed from V and 7 bases from J, the gap between germline ends came to 10 bases. The CDR3 runs to 10 residues. Germline V gene lookup returns CDR1 SQVTM and CDR2 ANQGSEA. CDR3 sequence reads: CSVEVGEQYF. The CDR3 nucleotides read TGCAGCGTCGAGGTAGGGGAGCAGTACTTC.

This clone was counted a single time. J is TRBJ2-2 and V is TRBV6-4; 7 bases line up with TRBD1. The germline V gene encodes CDR1 MRHNA and CDR2 SNTAGT. V lost 3 bases, J lost 3 bases, and 1 base stayed unmatched. The CDR3 consists of 14 residues. The chain's CDR3 is CASSEGQDTGELFF. The DNA of the CDR3 is TGTGCCAGCAGTGAAGGACAGGACACCGGGGAGCTGTTTTTT.

The sample holds one count of this clone. This chain connects TRBV30 to TRBJ1-2; TRBD1 might be the D (5 bases). The V end was cut by 0 bases, the J end by 3 bases, with 8 bases between. The germline gives CDR1 GTSNPN, CDR2 SVGIG (reference sequence). This CDR3 is built from 13 residues. CDR3 sequence (DNA): TGTGCCTGGAGTGTACAGGAGTACTATGGCTACACCTTC. As protein: CAWSVQEYYGYTF.

Of note for this clone: One junction end disagrees with the germline gene, perhaps due to a read error. Other DNA sequences in this specimen translate into the identical CDR3. This chain connects TRBV11-3 to TRBJ2-1; 9 bases align to TRBD1. There are 15 residues in the CDR3. Germline V gene lookup returns CDR1 SGHNT and CDR2 YENEEA. CDR3 sequence reads: CASSLEQGAYNEQFF. In DNA form, the CDR3 reads TGTGCCAGCAGCTTGGAACAGGGGGCGTACAATGAGCAATTCTTC.

This chain uses TRBV6-5 with TRBJ1-2; D uncertain. Germline loops: CDR1 MNHEY, CDR2 SVGAGI. The V gene lost 5 bases and the J gene lost 2 bases, with 6 bases spanning the gap. The CDR3 spans 12 residues. DNA for the CDR3: TGTGCCAGCAGTGGCAGGAACTATGGCTACACCTTC. Translation gives CASSGRNYGYTF.

The chain joins TRBV7-6 to TRBJ2-1; TRBD2 aligns across 9 bases. This CDR3 is 15 amino acids long. The ends lost 5 bases at V and 4 bases at J; junction bases unmatched: 6. Germline CDR1 SGHVS, CDR2 FNYEAQ. The CDR3: CASSPIAGAYNEQFF. The CDR3 DNA reads as TGTGCCAGCAGCCCGATAGCGGGAGCTTACAATGAGCAGTTCTTC. Together with reference TRBV7-6 and TRBJ2-1, the CDR3 gives the full variable domain: GAGVSQSPRYKVTKRGQDVALRCDPISGHVSLYWYRQALGQGPEFLTYFNYEAQQDKSGLPNDRFSAERPEGSISTLTIQRTEQRDSAMYRCASSPIAGAYNEQFFGPGTRLTVL.

V gene TRBV7-3 combines with J gene TRBJ2-4; TRBD2 matches 8 bases. V was clipped by 4 bases and J by 8 bases; unmatched bases: 10. CDR1 SGHTA and CDR2 FQGTGA come from the germline V gene. This CDR3 has 15 residues. In nucleotides, the CDR3 is TGTGCCAGCAGCTCGCGGCCGGGACTAGACTACATTCAGTACTTC. Translated, it gives CASSSRPGLDYIQYF.